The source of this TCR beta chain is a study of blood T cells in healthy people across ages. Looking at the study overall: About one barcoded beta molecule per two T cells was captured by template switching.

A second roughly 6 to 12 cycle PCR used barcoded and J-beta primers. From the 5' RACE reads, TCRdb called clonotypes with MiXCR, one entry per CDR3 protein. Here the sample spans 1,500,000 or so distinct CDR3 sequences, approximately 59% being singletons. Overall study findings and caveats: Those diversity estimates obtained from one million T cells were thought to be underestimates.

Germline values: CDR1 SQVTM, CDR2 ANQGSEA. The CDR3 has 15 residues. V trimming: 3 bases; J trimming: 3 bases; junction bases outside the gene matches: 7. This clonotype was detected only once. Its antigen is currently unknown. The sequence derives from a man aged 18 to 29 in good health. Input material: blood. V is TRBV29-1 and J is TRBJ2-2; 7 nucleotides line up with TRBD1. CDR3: CSVEEVGQHTGELFF. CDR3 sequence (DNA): TGCAGCGTTGAGGAGGTGGGACAGCACACCGGGGAGCTGTTTTTT.